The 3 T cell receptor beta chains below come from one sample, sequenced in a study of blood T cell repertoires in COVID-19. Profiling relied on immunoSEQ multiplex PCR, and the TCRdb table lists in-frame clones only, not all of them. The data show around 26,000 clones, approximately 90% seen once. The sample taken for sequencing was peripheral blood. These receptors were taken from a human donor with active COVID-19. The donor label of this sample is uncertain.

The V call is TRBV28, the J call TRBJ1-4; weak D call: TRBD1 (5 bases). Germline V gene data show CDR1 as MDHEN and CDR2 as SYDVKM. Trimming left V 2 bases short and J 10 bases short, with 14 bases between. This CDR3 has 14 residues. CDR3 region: CASSLARVVGKLFF. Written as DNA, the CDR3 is TGTGCCAGCAGTTTAGCCAGGGTAGTAGGAAAACTGTTTTTT.

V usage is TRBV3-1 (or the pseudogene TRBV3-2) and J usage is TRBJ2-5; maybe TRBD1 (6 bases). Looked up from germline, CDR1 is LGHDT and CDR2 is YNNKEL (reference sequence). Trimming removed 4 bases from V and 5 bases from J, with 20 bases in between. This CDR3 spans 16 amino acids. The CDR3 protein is CASSRGLGAAGETQYF. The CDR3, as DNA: TGTGCCAGCAGCCGCGGTTTGGGGGCGGCAGGTGAGACCCAGTACTTC.

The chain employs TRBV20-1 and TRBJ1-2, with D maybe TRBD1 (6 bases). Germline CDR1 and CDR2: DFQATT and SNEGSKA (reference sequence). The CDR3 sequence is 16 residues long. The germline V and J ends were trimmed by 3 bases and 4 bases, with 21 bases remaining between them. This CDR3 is CSASRMRQGISYGYTF. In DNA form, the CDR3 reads TGCAGTGCTAGTCGTATGCGCCAGGGGATTTCCTATGGCTACACCTTC.